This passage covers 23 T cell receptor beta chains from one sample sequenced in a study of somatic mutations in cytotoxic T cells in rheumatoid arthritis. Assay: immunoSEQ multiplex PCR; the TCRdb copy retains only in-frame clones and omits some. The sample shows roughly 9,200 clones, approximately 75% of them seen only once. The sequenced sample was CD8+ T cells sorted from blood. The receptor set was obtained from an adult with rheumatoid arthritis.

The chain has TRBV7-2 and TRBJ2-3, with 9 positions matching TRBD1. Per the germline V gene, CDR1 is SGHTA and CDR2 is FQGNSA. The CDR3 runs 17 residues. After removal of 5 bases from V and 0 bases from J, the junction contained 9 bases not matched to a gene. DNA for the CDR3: TGTGCCAGCAGCACTTGGAGGACAGGGGTCAGCACAGATACGCAGTATTTT. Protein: CASSTWRTGVSTDTQYF.

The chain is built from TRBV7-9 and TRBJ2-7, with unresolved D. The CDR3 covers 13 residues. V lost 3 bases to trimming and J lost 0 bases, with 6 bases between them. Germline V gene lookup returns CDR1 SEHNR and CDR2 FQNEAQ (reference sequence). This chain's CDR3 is CASSFTPSYEQYF. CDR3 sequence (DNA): TGTGCCAGCAGCTTTACCCCCTCCTACGAGCAGTACTTC.

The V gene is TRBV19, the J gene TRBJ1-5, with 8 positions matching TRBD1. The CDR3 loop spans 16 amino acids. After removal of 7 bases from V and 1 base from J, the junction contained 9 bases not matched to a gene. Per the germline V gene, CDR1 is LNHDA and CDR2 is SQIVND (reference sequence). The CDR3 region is CASKGQGARSNQPQHF. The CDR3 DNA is TGTGCCAGTAAGGGGCAGGGGGCGCGGAGCAATCAGCCCCAGCATTTT.

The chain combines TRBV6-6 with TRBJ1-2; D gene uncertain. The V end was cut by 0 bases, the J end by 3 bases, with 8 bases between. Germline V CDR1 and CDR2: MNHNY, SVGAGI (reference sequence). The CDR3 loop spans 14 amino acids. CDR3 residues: CASSYSRRHYGYTF. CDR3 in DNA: TGTGCCAGCAGTTACTCTCGACGACACTATGGCTACACCTTC.

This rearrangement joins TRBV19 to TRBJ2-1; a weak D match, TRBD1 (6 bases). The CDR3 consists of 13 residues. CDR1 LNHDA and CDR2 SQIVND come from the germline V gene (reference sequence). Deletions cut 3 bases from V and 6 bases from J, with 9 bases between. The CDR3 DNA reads TGTGCCAGTAGTATTAGGGGGAGCAATGAGCAGTTCTTC. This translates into CASSIRGSNEQFF.

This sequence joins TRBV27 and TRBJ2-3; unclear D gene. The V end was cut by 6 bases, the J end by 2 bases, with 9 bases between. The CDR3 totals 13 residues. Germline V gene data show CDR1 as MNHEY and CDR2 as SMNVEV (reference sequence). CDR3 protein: CASSAADTDTQYF. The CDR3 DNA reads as TGTGCCAGCAGCGCCGCGGACACAGATACGCAGTATTTT.

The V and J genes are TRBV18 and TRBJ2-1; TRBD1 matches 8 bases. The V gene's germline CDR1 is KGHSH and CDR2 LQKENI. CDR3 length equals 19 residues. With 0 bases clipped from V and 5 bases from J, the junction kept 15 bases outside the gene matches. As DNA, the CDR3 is TGTGCCAGCTCACCACCCAGGGGGCTCGGTTTTTCCCCCAACAATGAGCAGTTCTTC. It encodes CASSPPRGLGFSPNNEQFF.

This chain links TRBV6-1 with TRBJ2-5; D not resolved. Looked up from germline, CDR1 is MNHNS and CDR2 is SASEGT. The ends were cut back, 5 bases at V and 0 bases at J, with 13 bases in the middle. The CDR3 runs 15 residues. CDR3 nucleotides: TGTGCCAGCAGTCAACTTAGTTTATACCAAGAGACCCAGTACTTC. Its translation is CASSQLSLYQETQYF.

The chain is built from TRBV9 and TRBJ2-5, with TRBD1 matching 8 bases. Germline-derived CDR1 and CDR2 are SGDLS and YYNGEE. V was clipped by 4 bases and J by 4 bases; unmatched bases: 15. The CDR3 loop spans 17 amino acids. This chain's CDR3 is CASSPDLWTGTRETQYF. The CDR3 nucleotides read TGTGCCAGCAGCCCAGACTTATGGACAGGGACAAGAGAGACCCAGTACTTC.

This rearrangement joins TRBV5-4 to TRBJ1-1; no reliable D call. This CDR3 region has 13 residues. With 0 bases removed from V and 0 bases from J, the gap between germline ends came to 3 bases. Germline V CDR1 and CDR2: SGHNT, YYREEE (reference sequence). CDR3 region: CASSLGLNTEAFF. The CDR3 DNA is TGTGCCAGCAGCTTGGGGTTGAACACTGAAGCTTTCTTT.

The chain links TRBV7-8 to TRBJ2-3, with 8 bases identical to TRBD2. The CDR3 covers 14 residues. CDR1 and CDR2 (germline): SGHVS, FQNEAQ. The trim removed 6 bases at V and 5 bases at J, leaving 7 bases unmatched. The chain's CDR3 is CASSFSGNLDTQYF. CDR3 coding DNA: TGTGCCAGCAGTTTTAGCGGGAATTTAGATACGCAGTATTTT.

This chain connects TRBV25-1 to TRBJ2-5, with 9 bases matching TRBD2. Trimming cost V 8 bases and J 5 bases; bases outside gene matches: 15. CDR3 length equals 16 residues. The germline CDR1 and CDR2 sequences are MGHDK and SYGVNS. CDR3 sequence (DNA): TGTGCCAGCTTAGCCTCTAGCGGGATCTTGGCGGAGACCCAGTACTTC. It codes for CASLASSGILAETQYF.

The CDR3 protein is CASSEGRLAGTKLFF. CDR3 coding DNA: TGTGCCAGCAGCGAGGGCCGACTAGCGGGTACAAAGCTGTTTTTT. The chain joins TRBV9 to TRBJ2-2; 10 bases line up with TRBD2. Germline V lookup: CDR1 SGDLS, CDR2 YYNGEE. The CDR3 is 15 residues long. V lost 3 bases to trimming and J lost 12 bases; unmatched junction nucleotides: 11.

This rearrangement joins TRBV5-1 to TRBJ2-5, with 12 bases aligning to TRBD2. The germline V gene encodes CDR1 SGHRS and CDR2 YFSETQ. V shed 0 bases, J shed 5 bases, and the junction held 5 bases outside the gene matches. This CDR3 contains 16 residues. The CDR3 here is CASSLGLAGAGETQYF. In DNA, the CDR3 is TGCGCCAGCAGCTTGGGACTAGCGGGAGCGGGGGAGACCCAGTACTTC.

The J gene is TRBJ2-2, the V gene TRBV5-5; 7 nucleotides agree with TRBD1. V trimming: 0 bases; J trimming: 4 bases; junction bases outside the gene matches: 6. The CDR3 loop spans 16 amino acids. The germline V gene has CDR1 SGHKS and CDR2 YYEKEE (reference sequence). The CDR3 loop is CASSLGQGFATGELFF. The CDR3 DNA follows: TGTGCCAGCAGCTTGGGACAGGGATTCGCCACCGGGGAGCTGTTTTTT. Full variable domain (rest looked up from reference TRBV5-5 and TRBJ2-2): DAGVTQSPTHLIKTRGQQVTLRCSPISGHKSVSWYQQVLGQGPQFIFQYYEKEERGRGNFPDRFSARQFPNYSSELNVNALLLGDSALYLCASSLGQGFATGELFFGEGSRLTVL.

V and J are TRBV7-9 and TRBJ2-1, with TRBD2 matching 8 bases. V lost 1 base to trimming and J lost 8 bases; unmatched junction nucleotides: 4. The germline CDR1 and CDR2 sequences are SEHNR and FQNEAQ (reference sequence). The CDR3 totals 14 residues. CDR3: CASSLVAGGHEQFF. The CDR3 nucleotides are TGTGCCAGCAGCTTAGTGGCGGGGGGTCATGAGCAGTTCTTC. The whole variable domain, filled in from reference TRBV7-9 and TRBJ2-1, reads DTGVSQNPRHKITKRGQNVTFRCDPISEHNRLYWYRQTLGQGPEFLTYFQNEAQLEKSRLLSDRFSAERPKGSFSTLEIQRTEQGDSAMYLCASSLVAGGHEQFFGPGTRLTVL.

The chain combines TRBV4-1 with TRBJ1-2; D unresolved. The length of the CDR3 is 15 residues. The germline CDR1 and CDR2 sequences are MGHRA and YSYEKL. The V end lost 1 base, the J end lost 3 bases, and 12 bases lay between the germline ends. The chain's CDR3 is CASSQGHPKYYGYTF. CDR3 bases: TGCGCCAGCAGCCAAGGACATCCAAAATACTATGGCTACACCTTC.

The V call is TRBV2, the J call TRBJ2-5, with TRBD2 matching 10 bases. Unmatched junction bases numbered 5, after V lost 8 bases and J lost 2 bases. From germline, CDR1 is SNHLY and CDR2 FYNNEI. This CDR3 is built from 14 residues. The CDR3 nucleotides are TGTGCCAGCTCTAGCGGGGGCAAGCAAGAGACCCAGTACTTC. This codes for CASSSGGKQETQYF.

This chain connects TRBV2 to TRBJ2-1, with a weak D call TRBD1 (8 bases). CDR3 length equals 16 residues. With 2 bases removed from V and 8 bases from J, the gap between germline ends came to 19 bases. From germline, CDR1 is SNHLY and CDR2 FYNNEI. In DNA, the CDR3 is TGTGCCAGCAGTGAATGGACGCAGGGGGCGGGAGATGAGCAGTTCTTC. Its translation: CASSEWTQGAGDEQFF.

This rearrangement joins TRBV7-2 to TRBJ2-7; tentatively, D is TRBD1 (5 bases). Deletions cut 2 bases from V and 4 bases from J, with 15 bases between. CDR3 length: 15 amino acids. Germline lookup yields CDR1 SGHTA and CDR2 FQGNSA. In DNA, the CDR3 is TGTGCCAGCAGCTTATATTATGACAGCGAATACGAGCAGTACTTC. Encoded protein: CASSLYYDSEYEQYF.

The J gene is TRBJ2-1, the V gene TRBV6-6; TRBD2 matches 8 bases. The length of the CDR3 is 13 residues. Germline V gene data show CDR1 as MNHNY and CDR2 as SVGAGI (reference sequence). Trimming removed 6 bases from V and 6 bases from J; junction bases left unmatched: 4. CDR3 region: CASSLGGANEQFF. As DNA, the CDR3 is TGTGCCAGCAGCCTCGGGGGGGCCAATGAGCAGTTCTTC.

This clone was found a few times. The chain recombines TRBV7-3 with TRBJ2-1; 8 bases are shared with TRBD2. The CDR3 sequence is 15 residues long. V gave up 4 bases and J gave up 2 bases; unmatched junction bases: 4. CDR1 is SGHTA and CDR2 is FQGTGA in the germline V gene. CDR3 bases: TGTGCCAGCAGCTCAGCGGGAGAAGCCTACAATGAGCAGTTCTTC. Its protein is CASSSAGEAYNEQFF.

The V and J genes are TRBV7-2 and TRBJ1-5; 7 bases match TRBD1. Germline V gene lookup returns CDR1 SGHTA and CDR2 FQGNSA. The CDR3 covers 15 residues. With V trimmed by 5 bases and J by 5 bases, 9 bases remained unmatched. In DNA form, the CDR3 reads TGTGCCAGCAGCGTCACGGGGGACAGTTATCAGCCCCAGCATTTT. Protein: CASSVTGDSYQPQHF.